One TCR beta chain is described in this entry. What it binds is unknown. This sample was included in a study of PD-1 blockade in classical Hodgkin lymphoma. Study conclusions and caveats: Those starting nivolumab under 1 year post-ASCT were excluded. CD4+ TCR diversity, unlike CD8+, climbed significantly by C4D1.

The assay was immunoSEQ multiplex PCR, and TCRdb's table has in-frame clones only and misses some. The data hold 90,000 to 110,000 clones, with roughly 90% observed a single time. Time point indicated: cycle 4 day 1 (C4D1), after about 6 weeks of nivolumab. There was relapse after autologous stem cell transplantation in every patient, and there was variation in brentuximab vedotin exposure. Complete response, partial response or progressive disease constituted the best response categories observed. This sequence was found in a human donor with classical Hodgkin lymphoma. Sequencing used peripheral blood mononuclear cells (PBMCs), obtained before the fourth cycle of nivolumab.

The CDR3 here is CSATGTERETQYF. DNA for the CDR3: TGCAGCGCTACCGGGACAGAGAGGGAGACCCAGTACTTC. This chain connects TRBV29-1 to TRBJ2-5; 7 nucleotides match TRBD1. The junction had 10 bases not matched to a gene; V was cut back by 7 bases and J by 5 bases. Germline V gene data show CDR1 as SQVTM and CDR2 as ANQGSEA. This CDR3 is built from 13 residues.